This T cell receptor (beta chain) was captured by sequencing in a study of blood T cell repertoires in COVID-19. Study-level information: Specimens from acute and convalescent COVID-19 originated in the United States, Italy and Spain. Sources were T cells, B-cell-depleted T cells, or PBMCs; the material itself was cDNA or gDNA.

The cohort comprised adults aged 18 to 89 years residing in 20 to 25 US areas. All exposed participants met a person with COVID-19 within 2 weeks before entering the study. This clone came up once. Generated by immunoSEQ multiplex PCR, the TCRdb table keeps only in-frame clones and is missing some. The data hold a few hundred thousand clones, with around nine tenths observed a single time. CDR3 length equals 14 residues. Trimming cost V 0 bases and J 1 base; bases outside gene matches: 0. Germline V gene sequence: CDR1 MNHEY, CDR2 SMNVEV (reference sequence). The receptor comes from a woman between 50 and 59 years old who had been exposed to COVID-19. The sample comprised PBMCs or T cells enriched from blood (not recorded which). V gene TRBV27 combines with J gene TRBJ2-7, with TRBD1 matching over 7 bases. The CDR3 region is CASSLSTGSYEQYF. The DNA for the CDR3 is TGTGCCAGCAGTTTATCGACAGGGTCCTACGAGCAGTACTTC.